What follows are 24 T cell receptor beta chains derived from one specimen sequenced in a study of blood T cell repertoires in COVID-19. The data were produced by immunoSEQ multiplex PCR, yet TCRdb's version contains in-frame clones alone and is incomplete. The repertoire consists of roughly 100,000 clones, with roughly 81% occurring once and the leading ten covering 2.1%. The sequenced sample was peripheral blood. The receptors were gathered from a human donor in a cohort sampled during active COVID-19.

This clone was seen a handful of times. The chain uses TRBV5-1 and TRBJ2-3; D not resolved. Germline V lookup: CDR1 SGHRS, CDR2 YFSETQ. Trimming took off 1 base at V and 6 bases at J, with 12 bases between the two ends. CDR3 length: 14 amino acids. CDR3 protein: CASSLSGTYDTQYF. Written as DNA, the CDR3 is TGCGCCAGCAGCTTGAGTGGTACATACGATACGCAGTATTTT.

The chain is built from TRBV4-3 and TRBJ1-2, with D possibly matching TRBD1 (6 bases). Trimming shortened V by 0 bases and J by 0 bases, and 11 bases separated the two germline ends. Germline V CDR1 and CDR2: LGHNA, YSLEER. The CDR3 runs 16 residues. Written as DNA, the CDR3 is TGCGCCAGCAGCCAAGACCCCCGGACAGCTAACTATGGCTACACCTTC. Translation: CASSQDPRTANYGYTF.

The rearrangement joins TRBV19 to TRBJ2-5, with 9 bases that match TRBD2. J was trimmed by 2 bases and V by 3 bases; bases with no gene match: 4. The CDR3 has 15 residues. CDR1 and CDR2 (germline): LNHDA, SQIVND (reference sequence). Here the CDR3 DNA reads TGTGCCAGTAGTATCATGGCGGGAGGGCAAGAGACCCAGTACTTC. It encodes CASSIMAGGQETQYF.

The chain uses TRBV18 and TRBJ1-4; D call uncertain. Trimming pared 3 bases from V and 2 bases from J, leaving 13 bases between. Per the germline V gene, CDR1 is KGHSH and CDR2 is LQKENI. There are 16 residues in the CDR3. The CDR3 DNA reads as TGTGCCAGCTCACCGATCGCGGGGTCGACTAATGAAAAACTGTTTTTT. This gives the protein CASSPIAGSTNEKLFF.

The chain carries TRBV5-1 and TRBJ2-3, with D maybe TRBD2 (7 bases). The germline CDR1 and CDR2 sequences are SGHRS and YFSETQ. The V gene lost 6 bases and the J gene lost 2 bases, with 13 bases spanning the gap. The CDR3 has 14 residues. In DNA, the CDR3 is TGCGCCAGCATTGCGGGGGCCAACACAGATACGCAGTATTTT. As protein: CASIAGANTDTQYF.

The chain employs TRBV18 and TRBJ1-2; tentatively, D is TRBD1 (6 bases). From germline, CDR1 is KGHSH and CDR2 LQKENI. Trimming removed 4 bases at V and 6 bases at J, with 21 bases between. CDR3 length: 16 amino acids. CDR3 sequence: CASSRTEEPLGNGYTF. CDR3 nucleotides: TGTGCCAGCTCACGGACAGAGGAACCACTAGGAAATGGCTACACCTTC.

J is TRBJ2-7 and V is TRBV2, with 9 bases matching TRBD2. CDR3 length: 14 residues. Trimming cost V 6 bases and J 2 bases; bases outside gene matches: 5. CDR1 SNHLY and CDR2 FYNNEI come from the germline V gene. The CDR3 region has the DNA TGTGCCAGCAGGGACTCTAGCGGGACCTACGAGCAGTACTTC. Translated, it gives CASRDSSGTYEQYF.

V and J are TRBV24-1 and TRBJ2-5; no clear D gene. Per germline, CDR1 KGHDR and CDR2 SFDVKD. The CDR3 is made up of 12 amino acids. V lost 1 base to trimming and J lost 5 bases, with 4 bases between them. CDR3 in DNA: TGTGCCACCAGTGATTTCCGGGAGACCCAGTACTTC. Residues: CATSDFRETQYF.

The chain carries TRBV6-5 and TRBJ1-1, with a weak D call TRBD1 (5 bases). Germline assignment: CDR1 MNHEY and CDR2 SVGAGI. Deletions cut 8 bases from V and 1 base from J, with 14 bases between. The CDR3 covers 14 residues. CDR3 sequence: CASRDRNSNTEAFF. The DNA of the CDR3 is TGTGCCAGCCGAGACAGAAACTCGAACACTGAAGCTTTCTTT.

The gene calls are TRBV15 and TRBJ2-6; D perhaps matches TRBD1 (6 bases). The CDR3 is made up of 17 amino acids. Looked up from germline, CDR1 is LNHNV and CDR2 is YYDKDF (reference sequence). Trimming took 0 bases from V and 0 from J, leaving 9 bases between them. The CDR3 protein is CATSRDLGGSGANVLTF. The CDR3 DNA sequence: TGTGCCACCAGCAGAGATCTAGGGGGCTCTGGGGCCAACGTCCTGACTTTC.

Remarks on this clone: The junction departs from the called germline gene at one end, perhaps through a read error. Additional DNA sequences in this sample encode the identical CDR3. The V gene is TRBV4-1, the J gene TRBJ2-3; the D is unclear. From germline, CDR1 is MGHRA and CDR2 YSYEKL. The CDR3 runs to 15 residues. The CDR3 DNA reads TGCGCTAGCAGCTCGCTTGGGCTTAGCACAGATACGCAGTATTTT. Translation: CASSSLGLSTDTQYF.

For the CDR3, the DNA is TGTGCCAGCAGGCCCGACAGAACAACTAATGAAAAACTGTTTTTT. It specifies CASRPDRTTNEKLFF. The chain employs TRBV6-6 and TRBJ1-4, with D tentatively TRBD1 (5 bases). This CDR3 is built from 15 residues. Trimming stripped 6 bases from V and 0 bases from J, with 11 bases between. The germline gives CDR1 MNHNY, CDR2 SVGAGI (reference sequence).

This clone came up once. V is TRBV19 and J is TRBJ2-7, with a possible D match to TRBD2 (5 bases). Germline assignment: CDR1 LNHDA and CDR2 SQIVND (reference sequence). The CDR3 is 14 residues long. V lost 7 bases and J 1 base, leaving 14 bases between the germline ends. CDR3 bases: TGTGCCAGTACCCCCGGGGATAGTTCCTACGAGCAGTACTTC. Amino acids: CASTPGDSSYEQYF.

The chain carries TRBV9 and TRBJ1-2; D may be TRBD1 (5 bases). V was trimmed by 0 bases and J by 0 bases, leaving 18 bases between them. CDR1 is SGDLS, CDR2 YYNGEE, per germline. The length of the CDR3 is 18 residues. The CDR3 DNA follows: TGTGCCAGCAGCGTAGGGCGAGGAGGGGCCACAGCTAACTATGGCTACACCTTC. Protein sequence: CASSVGRGGATANYGYTF.

This chain uses TRBV6-2 or TRBV6-3 with TRBJ2-1; 7 nucleotides agree with TRBD2. The CDR3 runs to 15 residues. V was clipped by 2 bases and J by 5 bases; unmatched bases: 6. The V gene's germline CDR1 is MNHEY and CDR2 SVGEGT. CDR3 region: CASSYVGGYHNEQFF. CDR3 DNA sequence: TGTGCCAGCAGTTACGTGGGGGGGTACCACAATGAGCAGTTCTTC.

The V gene is TRBV4-1, the J gene TRBJ2-4; possibly TRBD2 for D (5 bases). The ends were cut back, 1 base at V and 3 bases at J, with 19 bases in the middle. This CDR3 contains 18 residues. CDR1 MGHRA and CDR2 YSYEKL come from the germline V gene. The CDR3 DNA reads as TGCGCCAGCAGCCAAGGTCGGGATCGTGGAGAAAACAAAAACATTCAGTACTTC. Translated: CASSQGRDRGENKNIQYF.

The chain recombines TRBV11-2 with TRBJ1-6, with 7 bases matching TRBD1. The V gene's germline CDR1 is SGHAT and CDR2 FQNNGV. The CDR3 is made up of 14 amino acids. With V trimmed by 2 bases and J by 9 bases, 4 bases remained unmatched. The DNA of the CDR3 is TGTGCCAGCAGCTTAAGACAGGGTGGTTCACCCCTCCACTTT. As protein: CASSLRQGGSPLHF. The variable domain in full, with the rest retrieved from reference TRBV11-2 and TRBJ1-6, is EAGVAQSPRYKIIEKRQSVAFWCNPISGHATLYWYQQILGQGPKLLIQFQNNGVVDDSQLPKDRFSAERLKGVDSTLKIQPAKLEDSAVYLCASSLRQGGSPLHFGNGTRLTVT.

This clone was counted once. The chain carries TRBV5-1 and TRBJ2-2; 9 positions match TRBD1. The CDR3 has 15 amino acids. In germline, CDR1 is SGHRS, CDR2 YFSETQ. V lost 2 bases to trimming and J lost 5 bases; unmatched junction nucleotides: 4. The CDR3 is CASSFGTGNTGELFF. The CDR3 bases are TGCGCCAGCAGCTTCGGGACAGGGAATACCGGGGAGCTGTTTTTT.

This clone was detected only a few times. This chain joins TRBV7-8 and TRBJ2-3; 7 bases are a match to TRBD1. The CDR3 is 12 residues long. Germline values: CDR1 SGHVS, CDR2 FQNEAQ. After removal of 4 bases from V and 15 bases from J, the junction contained 10 bases not matched to a gene. The CDR3 DNA sequence: TGTGCCAGCAGCTCCCGGGACAGTTTCAGTTATTTT. It translates to CASSSRDSFSYF.

The sample holds many counts of this clone. Other DNA variants within this sample encode the same CDR3. This chain links TRBV9 with TRBJ1-6, with 7 bases aligning to TRBD1. Germline CDR1 is SGDLS and CDR2 is YYNGEE. The trim removed 2 bases at V and 5 bases at J, leaving 1 base unmatched. CDR3 length equals 14 residues. The DNA of the CDR3 is TGTGCCAGCAGCGTTACAGGGGATAATTCACCCCTCCACTTT. Its translation is CASSVTGDNSPLHF.

This clone was observed a handful of times. The CDR3 region has the DNA TGTGCCAGCAGCCGTAACTGGGGGGGCGGAAACACCATATATTTT. Its translation: CASSRNWGGGNTIYF. The chain has TRBV7-2 and TRBJ1-3; D may be TRBD1 (6 bases). The germline gives CDR1 SGHTA, CDR2 FQGNSA. V was clipped by 5 bases and J by 4 bases, with 15 bases between them. This CDR3 spans 15 amino acids. The full variable domain, its missing parts supplied by reference TRBV7-2 and TRBJ1-3, is GAGVSQSPSNKVTEKGKDVELRCDPISGHTALYWYRQSLGQGLEFLIYFQGNSAPDKSGLPSDRFSAERTGGSVSTLTIQRTQQEDSAVYLCASSRNWGGGNTIYFGEGSWLTVV.

The rearrangement joins TRBV18 to TRBJ1-1, with TRBD1 matching 7 bases. The CDR3 runs to 13 residues. The V gene's germline CDR1 is KGHSH and CDR2 LQKENI. J lost 3 bases, V lost 2 bases, and 0 bases had no gene match. The CDR3: CASSPGTDTEAFF. DNA for the CDR3: TGTGCCAGCTCACCAGGGACAGACACTGAAGCTTTCTTT.

CDR3 residues: CASSYKLFTDTQYF. CDR3 nucleotides: TGTGCCAGCAGTTATAAGCTCTTCACAGATACGCAGTATTTT. The V and J genes are TRBV28 and TRBJ2-3; D gene ambiguous. Looked up from germline, CDR1 is MDHEN and CDR2 is SYDVKM. The V gene lost 4 bases and the J gene lost 2 bases, with 10 bases spanning the gap. The CDR3 sequence is 14 residues long.

The chain carries TRBV5-1 and TRBJ1-2; TRBD1 agrees at 8 bases. The CDR3 sequence is 16 residues long. Germline values: CDR1 SGHRS, CDR2 YFSETQ. The V gene end was trimmed by 4 bases and the J gene end by 3 bases; junction bases not matched to a gene: 11. In nucleotides, the CDR3 is TGCGCCAGCAGCGTGAACCCAGGGGGCCCCTACTATGGCTACACCTTC. It yields the protein CASSVNPGGPYYGYTF.